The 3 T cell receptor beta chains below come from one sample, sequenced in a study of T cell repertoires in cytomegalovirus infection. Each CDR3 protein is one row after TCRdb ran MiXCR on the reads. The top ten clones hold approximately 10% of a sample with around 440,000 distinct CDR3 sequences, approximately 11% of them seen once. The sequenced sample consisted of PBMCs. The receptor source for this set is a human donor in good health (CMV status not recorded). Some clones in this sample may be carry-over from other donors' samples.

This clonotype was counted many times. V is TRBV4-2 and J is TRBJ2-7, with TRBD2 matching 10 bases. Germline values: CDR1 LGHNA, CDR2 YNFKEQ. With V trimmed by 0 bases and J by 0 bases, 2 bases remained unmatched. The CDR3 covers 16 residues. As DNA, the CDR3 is TGTGCCAGCAGCCAAGATCCTAGCGGGGGCTCCTACGAGCAGTACTTC. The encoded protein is CASSQDPSGGSYEQYF.

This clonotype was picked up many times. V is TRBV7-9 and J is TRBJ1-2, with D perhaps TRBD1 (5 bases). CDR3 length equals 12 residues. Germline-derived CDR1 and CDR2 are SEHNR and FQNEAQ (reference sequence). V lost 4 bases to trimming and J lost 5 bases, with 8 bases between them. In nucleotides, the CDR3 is TGTGCCAGCAGCTCCGGGGCTTATGGCTACACCTTC. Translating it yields CASSSGAYGYTF.

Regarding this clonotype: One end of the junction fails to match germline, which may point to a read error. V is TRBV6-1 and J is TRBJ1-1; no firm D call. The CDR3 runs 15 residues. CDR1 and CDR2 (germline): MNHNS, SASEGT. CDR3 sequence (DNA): TGTGCCAGCAGCCCCCTAGGGCTAGGAGGAACTGTAGCTTTCTTT. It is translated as CASSPLGLGGTVAFF.